This passage covers 21 T cell receptor beta chains from one sample sequenced in a study of graft-versus-host responses after intestinal transplantation listed by TCRdb under 2021. Preparation of the library involved the immunoSEQ multiplex PCR assay. Sourced from immuneACCESS, this table was stored by TCRdb with only in-frame sequences that have V and J called. A share of the clones is absent; for the studies checked, an unresolved V gene accounts for under half, and the remainder has no known explanation. The sample yields tens of thousands of clones; around 92% were counted once. Approximately 0.64% of the sample goes to the ten largest clones. The material sequenced was PBMCs, taken 98 days after intestinal transplantation. The origin of the receptors is a human patient who received an intestinal transplant, so some T cells may come from the graft donor.

V and J are TRBV4-1 and TRBJ2-1; 13 positions match TRBD2. The V and J ends lost 3 bases and 7 bases, in that order; junction bases with no gene match: 12. The CDR3 is 18 residues long. Germline loops: CDR1 MGHRA, CDR2 YSYEKL. CDR3 sequence reads: CASSHHVLLAGGPNEQFF. CDR3 sequence (DNA): TGCGCCAGCAGCCACCACGTTCTACTAGCGGGAGGGCCAAATGAGCAGTTCTTC.

This chain connects TRBV27 to TRBJ2-7, with a weak D call TRBD2 (5 bases). The V gene's germline CDR1 is MNHEY and CDR2 SMNVEV (reference sequence). This CDR3 is built from 13 residues. The V end was cut by 0 bases, the J end by 5 bases, with 8 bases between. CDR3 loop: CASSLSLGDEQYF. In DNA form, the CDR3 reads TGTGCCAGCAGTTTATCGCTCGGGGACGAGCAGTACTTC.

V is TRBV23-1 and J is TRBJ1-1, with D possibly being TRBD1 (5 bases). TRBV23-1 belongs to the ORF category, with a function that is uncertain. The V end was cut by 6 bases, the J end by 3 bases, with 8 bases between. There are 12 residues in the CDR3. Here the CDR3 reads CASRRGDTEAFF. DNA of the CDR3: TGCGCCAGCAGAAGGGGAGACACTGAAGCTTTCTTT.

V gene TRBV11-2 combines with J gene TRBJ2-7, with D possibly matching TRBD1 (6 bases). V was pared by 1 base and J by 0 bases, with 19 bases between. This CDR3 region has 18 residues. Looked up from germline, CDR1 is SGHAT and CDR2 is FQNNGV. The CDR3 DNA reads as TGTGCCAGCAGCTTAGCCCACAGGGCTTTCGCCGACTCCTACGAGCAGTACTTC. Translated: CASSLAHRAFADSYEQYF.

The chain is built from TRBV2 and TRBJ2-5, with D hard to call. Trimming left V 4 bases short and J 0 bases short, with 9 bases between. Germline values: CDR1 SNHLY, CDR2 FYNNEI. The CDR3 contains 14 residues. Here the CDR3 DNA reads TGTGCCAGCAGTGTTGGGCAGTACCAAGAGACCCAGTACTTC. It encodes CASSVGQYQETQYF.

This chain uses TRBV28 with TRBJ2-5; 9 positions agree with TRBD2. V trimming: 5 bases; J trimming: 5 bases; junction bases outside the gene matches: 12. Germline CDR1 is MDHEN and CDR2 is SYDVKM. The CDR3 is 16 residues long. The CDR3 DNA reads TGTGCCAGCAGTGCCGGTTTAGCGGGGGTGGGGGAGACCCAGTACTTC. It is translated as CASSAGLAGVGETQYF.

This chain joins TRBV28 and TRBJ1-5, with 11 nucleotides matching TRBD1. Germline V CDR1 and CDR2: MDHEN, SYDVKM. Trimming cost V 4 bases and J 4 bases; bases outside gene matches: 3. This CDR3 spans 15 amino acids. The CDR3 protein is CASSSDRGPNQPQHF. CDR3 nucleotide sequence: TGTGCCAGCAGTTCGGACAGGGGGCCTAATCAGCCCCAGCATTTT.

V usage is TRBV27 and J usage is TRBJ1-1, with no clear D. The V end was cut by 6 bases, the J end by 4 bases, with 12 bases between. There are 13 residues in the CDR3. The germline gives CDR1 MNHEY, CDR2 SMNVEV (reference sequence). CDR3 in amino acids: CASSYYETTEAFF. CDR3 DNA: TGTGCCAGCAGCTACTATGAAACCACTGAAGCTTTCTTT.

The chain carries TRBV7-6 and TRBJ2-7; D is perhaps TRBD2 (5 bases). The CDR3 runs 15 residues. Germline CDR1 SGHVS, CDR2 FNYEAQ. Trimming took off 4 bases at V and 0 bases at J, with 13 bases between the two ends. The CDR3 sequence is CASSSRRGSSYEQYF. For the CDR3, the DNA is TGTGCCAGCAGCTCCCGACGGGGAAGCTCCTACGAGCAGTACTTC.

The chain is built from TRBV7-6 and TRBJ2-7; 7 bases are shared with TRBD1. Germline V lookup: CDR1 SGHVS, CDR2 FNYEAQ. This CDR3 has 15 amino acids. V dropped 5 bases and J dropped 0; count of bases not matched to a gene: 7. CDR3 DNA sequence: TGTGCCAGCAGCCCCGGGACAGCTAGCTCCTACGAGCAGTACTTC. It yields the protein CASSPGTASSYEQYF.

The chain is built from TRBV6-1 and TRBJ2-7; D ambiguous. V was cut by 6 bases and J by 2 bases, with 8 bases left in between. CDR3 length: 12 amino acids. Germline assignment: CDR1 MNHNS and CDR2 SASEGT. In DNA form, the CDR3 reads TGTGCCAGCAGGGACGTACCCTACGAGCAGTACTTC. Amino acids: CASRDVPYEQYF.

The chain uses TRBV18 and TRBJ2-2, with a weak D call TRBD2 (5 bases). Trimming stripped 4 bases from V and 5 bases from J, with 17 bases between. Germline V gene lookup returns CDR1 KGHSH and CDR2 LQKENI. The CDR3 covers 16 residues. CDR3 amino acids: CASSQRGSWVTGELFF. CDR3 in DNA: TGTGCCAGCTCACAACGAGGGAGTTGGGTAACCGGGGAGCTGTTTTTT.

The chain carries TRBV7-3 and TRBJ2-3, with 8 nucleotides matching TRBD1. V trimming: 0 bases; J trimming: 4 bases; junction bases outside the gene matches: 6. Germline CDR1 reads SGHTA; CDR2 reads FQGTGA. CDR3 length: 16 amino acids. This CDR3 is CASSLTGGQDPDTQYF. CDR3 bases: TGTGCCAGCAGCTTAACTGGGGGACAGGACCCAGATACGCAGTATTTT.

The J gene is TRBJ2-1, the V gene TRBV27; perhaps TRBD2 as D (6 bases). CDR3 length: 14 amino acids. Trimming took 7 bases from V and 4 from J, leaving 14 bases between them. Germline lookup yields CDR1 MNHEY and CDR2 SMNVEV (reference sequence). CDR3 DNA sequence: TGTGCCAGCAAGGCACTAGCCGGGTACAATGAGCAGTTCTTC. Its translation: CASKALAGYNEQFF.

This chain connects TRBV9 to TRBJ2-3; D may be TRBD1 or TRBD2 (5 bases each). Germline V CDR1 and CDR2: SGDLS, YYNGEE. Trimming pared 1 base from V and 2 bases from J, leaving 11 bases between. CDR3 length equals 15 residues. The chain's CDR3 is CASSVFRGNTDTQYF. CDR3 nucleotide sequence: TGTGCCAGCAGCGTATTCCGGGGCAACACAGATACGCAGTATTTT. Supplemented by reference TRBV9 and TRBJ2-3, the full variable domain reads DSGVTQTPKHLITATGQRVTLRCSPRSGDLSVYWYQQSLDQGLQFLIQYYNGEERAKGNILERFSAQQFPDLHSELNLSSLELGDSALYFCASSVFRGNTDTQYFGPGTRLTVL.

The chain employs TRBV6-7 and TRBJ1-5; 11 nucleotides match TRBD1. TRBV6-7 has ORF status, its function being uncertain. The ends lost 7 bases at V and 7 bases at J; junction bases unmatched: 12. The CDR3 contains 16 residues. CDR3 region: CASTPEDRGLWQPQHF. The CDR3 coding sequence is TGTGCCAGCACCCCAGAGGACAGGGGGCTATGGCAGCCCCAGCATTTT.

The rearrangement uses TRBV6-5 and TRBJ2-7, with 9 bases fitting TRBD2. V trimming: 2 bases; J trimming: 2 bases; junction bases outside the gene matches: 4. The CDR3 runs to 15 residues. The germline gives CDR1 MNHEY, CDR2 SVGAGI. The CDR3 bases are TGTGCCAGCAGTTACGTAGCGGGGGAGACCTACGAGCAGTACTTC. It specifies CASSYVAGETYEQYF.

The chain carries TRBV4-1 and TRBJ2-7; TRBD1 might be the D (6 bases). Looked up from germline, CDR1 is MGHRA and CDR2 is YSYEKL. V dropped 1 base and J dropped 0 bases, with 19 bases sitting between them. The CDR3 contains 18 residues. In nucleotides, the CDR3 is TGCGCCAGCAGCCAAGCCCAGGGGTGGGCACCCCCCTCCTACGAGCAGTACTTC. Amino acids: CASSQAQGWAPPSYEQYF.

V is TRBV10-3 and J is TRBJ2-2; the match to TRBD2 covers 7 bases. Trimming took 10 bases from V and 4 from J; bases not matched to a gene: 6. The CDR3 sequence is 13 residues long. CDR1 is ENHRY and CDR2 is SYGVKD in the germline V gene. The CDR3 region is CATWRGSTGELFF. The CDR3 region has the DNA TGTGCCACGTGGCGGGGGAGCACCGGGGAGCTGTTTTTT.

The rearrangement uses TRBV5-4 and TRBJ2-1, with a weak D call TRBD2 (6 bases). Germline V gives CDR1 SGHNT, CDR2 YYREEE (reference sequence). This CDR3 contains 16 residues. V gave up 4 bases and J gave up 0 bases, with 14 bases separating them. The CDR3 nucleotides are TGTGCCAGCAGCCCCGGGACTCGAAGCTCCTACAATGAGCAGTTCTTC. It codes for CASSPGTRSSYNEQFF. Full variable domain (remainder filled in from reference TRBV5-4 and TRBJ2-1): ETGVTQSPTHLIKTRGQQVTLRCSSQSGHNTVSWYQQALGQGPQFIFQYYREEENGRGNFPPRFSGLQFPNYSSELNVNALELDDSALYLCASSPGTRSSYNEQFFGPGTRLTVL.

The chain has TRBV4-1 and TRBJ2-7, with TRBD2 identical over 15 bases. The trim removed 5 bases at V and 0 bases at J, leaving 2 bases unmatched. There are 16 residues in the CDR3. Germline assignment: CDR1 MGHRA and CDR2 YSYEKL. CDR3 nucleotides: TGCGCCAGCAGCGGGACTAGCGGGGGGAGCTCCTACGAGCAGTACTTC. Translation gives CASSGTSGGSSYEQYF.